The rows below give T cell receptor beta chains drawn from one sample of a study of tumor-infiltrating lymphocytes in localized non-small cell lung cancer. Assay: immunoSEQ multiplex PCR; the TCRdb copy retains only in-frame clones and omits some. The sample has about 10,000 clones; around 74% are singletons. Sequencing was carried out using uninvolved lung tissue not adjacent to the tumor. The receptors here all came from a human donor with non-small cell lung cancer. The CDR3 runs from the conserved cysteine through the conserved F or W. The D gene is left open where the match is weak. Clone size, where shown, is once, few, many, or a class for clones that have expanded.

cdr3_aa	cdr3_nt	v_call	j_call	d_call	clone_size
CASRTNSGELFF	TGCGCCAGCAGAACCAACTCCGGGGAGCTGTTTTTT	TRBV4-1	TRBJ2-2	.	.
CASSLIRETSYEQYF	TGTGCCAGCAGTTTAATACGGGAGACTTCCTACGAGCAGTACTTC	TRBV28	TRBJ2-7	.	once
CASSLARWGPYNEQFF	TGTGCCAGCAGCTTAGCGCGGTGGGGGCCTTACAATGAGCAGTTCTTC	TRBV7-8	TRBJ2-1	.	once
CASSSHRDQETQYF	TGTGCCAGCAGTTCACACAGGGACCAAGAGACCCAGTACTTC	TRBV7-9	TRBJ2-5	.	.
CATSRDPGSVYEQYF	TGTGCCACCAGCAGAGACCCAGGGTCCGTGTACGAGCAGTACTTC	TRBV15	TRBJ2-7	.	.
CASSEPARQNYGYTF	TGTGCCAGCAGTGAACCCGCCAGACAAAACTATGGCTACACCTTC	TRBV2	TRBJ1-2	.	.
CASSPSGAGTGELFF	TGTGCCAGCAGCCCCTCGGGGGCGGGGACCGGGGAGCTGTTTTTT	TRBV11-3	TRBJ2-2	.	.
CASSLGSAGDTDTQYF	TGTGCCAGCAGCTTAGGCTCAGCGGGGGACACAGATACGCAGTATTTT	TRBV11-3	TRBJ2-3	TRBD2	.
CAWRAGHNQPQHF	TGTGCCTGGAGAGCAGGACACAATCAGCCCCAGCATTTT	TRBV30	TRBJ1-5	.	.
CASSQERWTGNTIYF	TGCGCCAGCAGCCAAGAAAGGTGGACGGGAAACACCATATATTTT	TRBV4-3	TRBJ1-3	.	.
CASSMNLGNTEAFF	TGTGCCAGTAGTATGAATCTGGGAAACACTGAAGCTTTCTTT	TRBV19	TRBJ1-1	.	few
CASSGLAGFIGFSYEQYF	TGTGCCAGCAGTGGATTAGCGGGTTTCATTGGGTTTTCCTACGAGCAGTACTTC	TRBV2	TRBJ2-7	TRBD2	large
CASRDPDRETQYF	TGTGCCAGCAGGGATCCGGATAGAGAGACCCAGTACTTC	TRBV7-7	TRBJ2-5	.	.
CASSLSGQRFYGYTF	TGTGCCAGCAGCCTGTCGGGACAGAGGTTCTATGGCTACACCTTC	TRBV5-6	TRBJ1-2	TRBD1	.
CASSVGPPNTEAFF	TGTGCCAGCAGCGTAGGACCGCCGAACACTGAAGCTTTCTTT	TRBV9	TRBJ1-1	.	.
CAISGTSTTGTSTDTQYF	TGTGCCATCAGTGGGACTAGCACTACCGGTACTAGCACAGATACGCAGTATTTT	TRBV10-3	TRBJ2-3	TRBD2	.
CASSSLVGGYTF	TGTGCCAGCAGCTCCCTAGTGGGGGGCTACACCTTC	TRBV11-2	TRBJ1-2	.	.
CASSRDGTGEETQYF	TGTGCCAGCAGCCGTGACGGGACAGGGGAAGAGACCCAGTACTTC	TRBV11-3	TRBJ2-5	TRBD1	.
CASSLDGVNQPQHF	TGCGCCAGCAGCTTGGATGGGGTCAATCAGCCCCAGCATTTT	TRBV5-1	TRBJ1-5	.	.
CSVCQGGTEAFF	TGCAGCGTTTGTCAGGGGGGCACTGAAGCTTTCTTT	TRBV29-1	TRBJ1-1	TRBD1	.
CASSFDRGSDTQYF	TGTGCCAGCAGCTTCGACAGGGGTTCAGATACGCAGTATTTT	TRBV11-1	TRBJ2-3	TRBD1	.
CASSQDPSSNQPQHF	TGCGCCAGCAGCCAAGACCCCAGTAGCAATCAGCCCCAGCATTTT	TRBV4-3	TRBJ1-5	.	.